This entry is about one TCR beta chain. Antigen unknown. This CDR3 contains 18 residues. CDR1 and CDR2 from the germline V gene are SGHDT and YYEEEE. After removal of 5 bases from V and 5 bases from J, the junction contained 19 bases not matched to a gene. Only in-frame clones appear in the TCRdb table, and some are missing; sequencing was by immunoSEQ multiplex PCR. The table includes about 90,000 clones, about 90% detected once. These data come from a study of OX40 agonist ivuxolimab in advanced cancers. Overall study findings and caveats: Averaging showed that CD8+ T cells had more expanded clones than CD4+ did. Nonresponders included some who also had low normalized T-cell clonal expansion.

On cycle 4 day 1 and cycle 7 day 1, as well as at baseline, blood was sampled. The clonotype was recovered from an adult with an advanced solid tumor such as melanoma, head and neck, liver or kidney cancer. The J gene is TRBJ1-1, the V gene TRBV5-6; the match to TRBD1 covers 9 bases. The source material was CD4+ or CD8+ T cells sorted from blood, sampled in a trial of the OX40 agonist ivuxolimab. The CDR3 spells CASRKGNQNRGLGTEAFF. The CDR3 DNA reads as TGTGCCAGCAGAAAGGGTAATCAAAACAGGGGGCTCGGGACTGAAGCTTTCTTT.